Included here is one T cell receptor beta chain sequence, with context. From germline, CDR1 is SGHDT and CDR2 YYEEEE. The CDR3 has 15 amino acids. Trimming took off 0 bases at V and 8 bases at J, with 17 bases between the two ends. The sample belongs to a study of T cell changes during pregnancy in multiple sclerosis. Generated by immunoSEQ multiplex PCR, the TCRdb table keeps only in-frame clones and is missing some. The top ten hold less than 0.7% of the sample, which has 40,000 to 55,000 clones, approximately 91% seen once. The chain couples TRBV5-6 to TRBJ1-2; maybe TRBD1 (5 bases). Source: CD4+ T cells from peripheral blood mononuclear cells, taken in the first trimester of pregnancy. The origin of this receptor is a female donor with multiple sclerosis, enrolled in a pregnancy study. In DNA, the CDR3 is TGTGCCAGCAGCTTGGATCGATACAGGCCCATAGGCTACACCTTC. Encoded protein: CASSLDRYRPIGYTF.